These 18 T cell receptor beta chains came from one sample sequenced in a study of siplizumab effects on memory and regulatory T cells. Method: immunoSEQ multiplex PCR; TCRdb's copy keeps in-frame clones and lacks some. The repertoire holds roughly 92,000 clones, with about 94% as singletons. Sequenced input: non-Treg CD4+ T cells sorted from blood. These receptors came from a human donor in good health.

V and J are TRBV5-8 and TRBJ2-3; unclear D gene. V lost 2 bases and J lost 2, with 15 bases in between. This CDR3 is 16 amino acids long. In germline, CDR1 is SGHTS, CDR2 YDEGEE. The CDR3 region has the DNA TGTGCCAGCAGCTTAGTTATTAGGAAGGCCACAGATACGCAGTATTTT. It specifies CASSLVIRKATDTQYF. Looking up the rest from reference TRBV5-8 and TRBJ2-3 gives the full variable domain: EAGVTQSPTHLIKTRGQQATLRCSPISGHTSVYWYQQALGLGLQFLLWYDEGEERNRGNFPPRFSGRQFPNYSSELNVNALELEDSALYLCASSLVIRKATDTQYFGPGTRLTVL.

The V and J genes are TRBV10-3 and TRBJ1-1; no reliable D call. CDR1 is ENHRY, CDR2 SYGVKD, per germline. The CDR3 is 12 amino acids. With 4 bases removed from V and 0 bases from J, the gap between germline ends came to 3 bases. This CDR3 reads CAISGVNTEAFF. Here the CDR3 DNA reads TGTGCCATCAGTGGAGTGAACACTGAAGCTTTCTTT.

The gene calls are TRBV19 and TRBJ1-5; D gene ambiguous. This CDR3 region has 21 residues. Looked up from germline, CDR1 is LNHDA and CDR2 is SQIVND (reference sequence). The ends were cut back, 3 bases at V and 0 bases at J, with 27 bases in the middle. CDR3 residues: CASSIFLLRNSQGYSNQPQHF. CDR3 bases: TGTGCCAGTAGTATTTTCCTCTTGAGGAACTCCCAAGGGTATAGCAATCAGCCCCAGCATTTT.

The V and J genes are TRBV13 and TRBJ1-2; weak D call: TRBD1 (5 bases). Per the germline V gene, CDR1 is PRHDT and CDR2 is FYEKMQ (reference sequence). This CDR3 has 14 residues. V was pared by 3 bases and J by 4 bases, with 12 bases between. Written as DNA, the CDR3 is TGTGCCAGCAGCTTGGCAGGGCCCCTCTATGGCTACACCTTC. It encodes CASSLAGPLYGYTF.

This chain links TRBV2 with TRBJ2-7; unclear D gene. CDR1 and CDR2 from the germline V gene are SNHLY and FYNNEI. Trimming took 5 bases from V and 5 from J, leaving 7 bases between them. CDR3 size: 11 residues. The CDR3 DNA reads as TGTGCCAGCAGTCAGCTACACGAGCAGTACTTC. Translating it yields CASSQLHEQYF.

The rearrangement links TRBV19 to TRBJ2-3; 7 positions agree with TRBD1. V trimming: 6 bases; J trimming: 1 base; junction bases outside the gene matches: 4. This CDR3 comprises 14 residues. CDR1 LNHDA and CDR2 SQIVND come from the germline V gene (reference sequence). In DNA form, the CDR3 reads TGTGCCAGTAGGTCCCAGGGGGGCACAGATACGCAGTATTTT. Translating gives CASRSQGGTDTQYF.

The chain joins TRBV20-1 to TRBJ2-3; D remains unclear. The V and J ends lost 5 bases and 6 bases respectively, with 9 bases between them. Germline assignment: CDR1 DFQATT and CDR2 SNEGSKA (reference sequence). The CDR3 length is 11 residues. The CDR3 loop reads CSAAEEDTQYF. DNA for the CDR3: TGCAGTGCTGCCGAGGAGGATACGCAGTATTTT.

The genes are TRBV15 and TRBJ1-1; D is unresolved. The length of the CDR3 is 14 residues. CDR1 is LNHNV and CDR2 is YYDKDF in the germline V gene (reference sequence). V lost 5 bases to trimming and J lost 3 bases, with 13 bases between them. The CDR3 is CATSVRRWDTEAFF. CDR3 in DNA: TGTGCCACCAGCGTCCGCAGGTGGGACACTGAAGCTTTCTTT.

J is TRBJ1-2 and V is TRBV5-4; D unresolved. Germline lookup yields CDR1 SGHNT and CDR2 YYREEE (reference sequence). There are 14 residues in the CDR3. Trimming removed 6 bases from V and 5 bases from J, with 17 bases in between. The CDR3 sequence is CASTSQAPTYGYTF. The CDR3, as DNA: TGTGCCAGCACAAGCCAGGCGCCAACTTATGGCTACACCTTC.

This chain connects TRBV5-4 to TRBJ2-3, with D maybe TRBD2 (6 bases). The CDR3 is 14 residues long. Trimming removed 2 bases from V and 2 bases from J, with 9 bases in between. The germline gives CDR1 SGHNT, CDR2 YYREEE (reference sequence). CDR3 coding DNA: TGTGCCAGCAGCTTACGGACTAACACAGATACGCAGTATTTT. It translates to CASSLRTNTDTQYF.

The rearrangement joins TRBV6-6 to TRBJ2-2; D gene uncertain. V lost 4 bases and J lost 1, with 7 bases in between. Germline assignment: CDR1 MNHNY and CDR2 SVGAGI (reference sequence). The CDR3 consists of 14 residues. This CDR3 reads CASSSNKNTGELFF. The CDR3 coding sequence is TGTGCCAGCAGTTCTAACAAGAACACCGGGGAGCTGTTTTTT.

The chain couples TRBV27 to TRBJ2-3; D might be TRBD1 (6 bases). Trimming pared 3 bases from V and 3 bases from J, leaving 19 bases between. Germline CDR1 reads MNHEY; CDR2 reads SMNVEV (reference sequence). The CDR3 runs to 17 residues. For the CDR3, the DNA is TGTGCCAGCAGTTTCGCACAGGGAAAGAATAGGACAGATACGCAGTATTTT. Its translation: CASSFAQGKNRTDTQYF.

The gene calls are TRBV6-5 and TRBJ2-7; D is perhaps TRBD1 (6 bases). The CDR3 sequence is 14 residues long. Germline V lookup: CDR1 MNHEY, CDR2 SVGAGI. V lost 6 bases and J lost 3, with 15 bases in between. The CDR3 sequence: CASSSHTGFYEQYF. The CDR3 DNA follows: TGTGCCAGCAGCTCCCATACAGGGTTCTACGAGCAGTACTTC.

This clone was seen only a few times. The CDR3 loop reads CAWSLPLGEQYF. In DNA form, the CDR3 reads TGTGCCTGGAGTCTCCCATTAGGCGAGCAGTACTTC. The gene calls are TRBV30 and TRBJ2-7, with unresolved D. The V end was cut by 2 bases, the J end by 6 bases, with 11 bases between. Germline V gives CDR1 GTSNPN, CDR2 SVGIG (reference sequence). The CDR3 is 12 amino acids. The variable domain in full, with the rest retrieved from reference TRBV30 and TRBJ2-7, is SQTIHQWPATLVQPVGSPLSLECTVEGTSNPNLYWYRQAAGRGLQLLFYSVGIGQISSEVPQNLSASRPQDRQFILSSKKLLLSDSGFYLCAWSLPLGEQYFGPGTRLTVT.

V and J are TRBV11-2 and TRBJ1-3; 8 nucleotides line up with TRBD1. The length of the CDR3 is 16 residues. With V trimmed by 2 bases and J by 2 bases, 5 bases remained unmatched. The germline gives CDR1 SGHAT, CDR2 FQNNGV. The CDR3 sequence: CASSLPRTGTGNTIYF. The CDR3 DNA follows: TGTGCCAGCAGCTTACCCCGGACAGGGACTGGAAACACCATATATTTT.

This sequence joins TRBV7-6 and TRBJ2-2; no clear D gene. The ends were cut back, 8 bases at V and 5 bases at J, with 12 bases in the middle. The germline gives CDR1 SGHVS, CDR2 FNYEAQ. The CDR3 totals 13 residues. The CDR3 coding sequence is TGTGCCAGCGGCCTGACACGGACCGGGGAGCTGTTTTTT. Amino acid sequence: CASGLTRTGELFF.

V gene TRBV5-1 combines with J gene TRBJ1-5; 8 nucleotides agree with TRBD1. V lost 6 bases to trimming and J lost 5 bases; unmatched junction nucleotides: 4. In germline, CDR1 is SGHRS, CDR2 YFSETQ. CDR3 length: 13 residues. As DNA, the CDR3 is TGCGCCAGCAAACAGGGGGAAGATCAGCCCCAGCATTTT. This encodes CASKQGEDQPQHF.

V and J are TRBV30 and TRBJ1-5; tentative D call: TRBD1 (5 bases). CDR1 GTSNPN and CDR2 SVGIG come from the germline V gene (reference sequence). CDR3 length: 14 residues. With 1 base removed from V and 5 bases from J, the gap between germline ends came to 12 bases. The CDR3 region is CAWSAGQEYQPQHF. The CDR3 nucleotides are TGTGCCTGGAGTGCGGGGCAGGAGTATCAGCCCCAGCATTTT.